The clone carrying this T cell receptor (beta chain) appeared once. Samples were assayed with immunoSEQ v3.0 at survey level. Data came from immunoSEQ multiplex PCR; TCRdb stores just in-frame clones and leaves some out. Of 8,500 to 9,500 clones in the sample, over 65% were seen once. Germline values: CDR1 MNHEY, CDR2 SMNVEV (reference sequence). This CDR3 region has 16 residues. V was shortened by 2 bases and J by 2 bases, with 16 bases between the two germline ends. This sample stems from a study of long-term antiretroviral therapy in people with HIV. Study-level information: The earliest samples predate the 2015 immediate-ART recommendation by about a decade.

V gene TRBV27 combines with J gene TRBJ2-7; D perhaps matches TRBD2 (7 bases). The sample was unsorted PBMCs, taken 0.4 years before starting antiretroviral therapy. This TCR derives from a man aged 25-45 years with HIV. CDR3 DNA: TGTGCCAGCAGTTTAGATAGGGGGACTATAGCCTACGAGCAGTACTTC. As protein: CASSLDRGTIAYEQYF.